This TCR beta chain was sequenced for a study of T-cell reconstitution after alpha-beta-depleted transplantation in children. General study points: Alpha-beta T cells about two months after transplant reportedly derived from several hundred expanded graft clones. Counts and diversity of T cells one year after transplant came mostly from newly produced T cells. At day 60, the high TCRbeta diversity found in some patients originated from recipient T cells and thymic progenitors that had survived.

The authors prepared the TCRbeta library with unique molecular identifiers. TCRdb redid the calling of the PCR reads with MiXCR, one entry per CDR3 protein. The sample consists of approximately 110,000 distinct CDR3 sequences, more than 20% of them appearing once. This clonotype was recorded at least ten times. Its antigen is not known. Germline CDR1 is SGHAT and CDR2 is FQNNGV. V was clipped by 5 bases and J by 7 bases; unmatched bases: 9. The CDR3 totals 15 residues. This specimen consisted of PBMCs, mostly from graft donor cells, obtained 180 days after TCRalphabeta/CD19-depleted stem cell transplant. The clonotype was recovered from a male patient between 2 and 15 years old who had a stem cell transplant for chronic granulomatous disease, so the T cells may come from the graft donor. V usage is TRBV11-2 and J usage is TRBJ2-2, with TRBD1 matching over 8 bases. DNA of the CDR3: TGTGCCAGCAGCATGGACAGGGTCCAGGTCGGGGAGCTGTTTTTT. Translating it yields CASSMDRVQVGELFF.